These 13 T cell receptor beta chains were sequenced from one sample in a study of response to subunit inactivated influenza vaccine. TCRdb redid the calling of the RT-PCR reads with MiXCR, one entry per CDR3 protein. The sample consists of approximately 160,000 distinct CDR3 sequences, around 11% of them appearing once. The sequenced sample was CD8+ T cells sorted from PBMCs, obtained less than 30 months after vaccination. These receptors came from a man aged 50 to 69 who received an inactivated influenza vaccine.

The J gene is TRBJ2-7, the V gene TRBV13; no clear D gene. Germline lookup yields CDR1 PRHDT and CDR2 FYEKMQ (reference sequence). Trimming stripped 2 bases from V and 0 bases from J, with 11 bases between. The CDR3 consists of 15 residues. CDR3 coding DNA: TGTGCCAGCAGCTTAAAGAGGAGTAGCTCCTACGAGCAGTACTTC. Protein product: CASSLKRSSSYEQYF.

This clonotype occurred many times. J is TRBJ1-1 and V is TRBV6-1, with 10 bases aligning to TRBD1. V shed 7 bases and J 0 bases; nucleotides not matched to a gene: 14. The CDR3 runs to 18 residues. Per the germline V gene, CDR1 is MNHNS and CDR2 is SASEGT. The CDR3 is CASKHMPGQGPMNTEAFF. The CDR3 DNA reads as TGTGCCAGCAAACACATGCCGGGACAGGGGCCTATGAACACTGAAGCTTTCTTT.

This clonotype was recorded at least ten times. The gene calls are TRBV15 and TRBJ2-2; the D call may be TRBD1 or TRBD2 (5 bases each). Germline V lookup: CDR1 LNHNV, CDR2 YYDKDF (reference sequence). The CDR3 has 14 residues. V was cut by 3 bases and J by 7 bases, with 12 bases left in between. The CDR3 nucleotides read TGTGCCACCAGCAGGGGGGATAGGGTCGGGGAGCTGTTTTTT. This encodes CATSRGDRVGELFF.

This clonotype came up many times. This sequence joins TRBV11-2 and TRBJ2-1; the D gene is possibly TRBD2 (6 bases). Per the germline V gene, CDR1 is SGHAT and CDR2 is FQNNGV. Trimming removed 4 bases from V and 8 bases from J, with 12 bases in between. This CDR3 spans 13 amino acids. CDR3 DNA: TGTGCCAGCAGCTCCCCCCCGGGGGATGAGCAGTTCTTC. It encodes CASSSPPGDEQFF.

The chain has TRBV6-5 and TRBJ2-3, with 8 bases that match TRBD1. J gave up 2 bases and V 0 bases, and 4 bases lay outside the gene matches. Germline V gives CDR1 MNHEY, CDR2 SVGAGI. The CDR3 consists of 16 residues. The CDR3 DNA follows: TGTGCCAGCAGTTACTCTGGGACAGGATACACAGATACGCAGTATTTT. Protein sequence: CASSYSGTGYTDTQYF.

This clonotype was found a few times. The genes are TRBV4-3 and TRBJ2-7, with D perhaps being TRBD1 or TRBD2 (5 bases each). V lost 0 bases, J lost 6 bases, and 15 bases lay in between. Germline assignment: CDR1 LGHNA and CDR2 YSLEER. The CDR3 totals 15 residues. CDR3 bases: TGCGCCAGCAGCCAAGATCATCAGGGTCGGGGCGAGCAGTACTTC. It encodes CASSQDHQGRGEQYF.

This clonotype was found many times. This rearrangement joins TRBV10-3 to TRBJ2-7; possible D gene TRBD1, 6 bases. The ends were cut back, 6 bases at V and 2 bases at J, with 14 bases in the middle. CDR3 length equals 14 residues. Germline V lookup: CDR1 ENHRY, CDR2 SYGVKD. The chain's CDR3 is CAIREPGQTYEQYF. The CDR3 DNA sequence: TGTGCCATCAGGGAGCCCGGACAGACCTACGAGCAGTACTTC.

The gene calls are TRBV28 and TRBJ2-7; a possible D gene is TRBD2 (6 bases). V lost 5 bases and J 7 bases, leaving 24 bases between the germline ends. CDR3 length: 16 residues. The germline V gene has CDR1 MDHEN and CDR2 SYDVKM. In DNA form, the CDR3 reads TGTGCCAGCAGTCTCCTCGGGGATAGCGGACCCCTTGAGCAGTACTTC. Translated, it gives CASSLLGDSGPLEQYF.

The CDR3 reads CASSFLDSNEQFF. The CDR3 DNA follows: TGTGCCAGCAGTTTTTTAGATAGCAATGAGCAGTTCTTC. The chain links TRBV12-3 or TRBV12-4 to TRBJ2-1; D uncertain. The CDR3 has 13 amino acids. V was pared by 3 bases and J by 6 bases, with 9 bases between.

The rearrangement joins TRBV7-8 to TRBJ1-5, with 7 bases identical to TRBD1. With 5 bases clipped from V and 4 bases from J, the junction kept 8 bases outside the gene matches. The CDR3 is 15 residues long. The V gene's germline CDR1 is SGHVS and CDR2 FQNEAQ. CDR3 region: CASSLLTGANQPQHF. The DNA of the CDR3 is TGTGCCAGCAGCCTGTTAACAGGGGCTAATCAGCCCCAGCATTTT.

The rearrangement joins TRBV4-3 to TRBJ1-1; TRBD1 aligns across 8 bases. This CDR3 is 16 amino acids long. Germline lookup yields CDR1 LGHNA and CDR2 YSLEER. V trimming: 0 bases; J trimming: 5 bases; junction bases outside the gene matches: 8. CDR3 amino acids: CASSQDPGGAQTEAFF. CDR3 DNA sequence: TGCGCCAGCAGCCAAGACCCAGGGGGCGCCCAGACTGAAGCTTTCTTT.

V gene TRBV6-2 or TRBV6-3 combines with J gene TRBJ2-7, with D perhaps TRBD2 (6 bases). V lost 7 bases to trimming and J lost 5 bases, with 18 bases between them. The CDR3 sequence is 14 residues long. Per germline, CDR1 MNHEY and CDR2 SVGEGT. CDR3 region: CASKPSAEVNEQYF. For the CDR3, the DNA is TGTGCCAGCAAACCTAGCGCGGAGGTCAACGAGCAGTACTTC.

This clonotype appeared many times. The V and J genes are TRBV20-1 and TRBJ2-7; TRBD1 agrees at 8 bases. Germline trimming cut 0 bases from V and 0 bases from J; bases unmatched to any gene: 4. CDR1 DFQATT and CDR2 SNEGSKA come from the germline V gene (reference sequence). The CDR3 runs 15 residues. The CDR3 DNA is TGCAGTGCTAGAGAGGTGACAGGGGACTCCTACGAGCAGTACTTC. Encoded protein: CSAREVTGDSYEQYF.